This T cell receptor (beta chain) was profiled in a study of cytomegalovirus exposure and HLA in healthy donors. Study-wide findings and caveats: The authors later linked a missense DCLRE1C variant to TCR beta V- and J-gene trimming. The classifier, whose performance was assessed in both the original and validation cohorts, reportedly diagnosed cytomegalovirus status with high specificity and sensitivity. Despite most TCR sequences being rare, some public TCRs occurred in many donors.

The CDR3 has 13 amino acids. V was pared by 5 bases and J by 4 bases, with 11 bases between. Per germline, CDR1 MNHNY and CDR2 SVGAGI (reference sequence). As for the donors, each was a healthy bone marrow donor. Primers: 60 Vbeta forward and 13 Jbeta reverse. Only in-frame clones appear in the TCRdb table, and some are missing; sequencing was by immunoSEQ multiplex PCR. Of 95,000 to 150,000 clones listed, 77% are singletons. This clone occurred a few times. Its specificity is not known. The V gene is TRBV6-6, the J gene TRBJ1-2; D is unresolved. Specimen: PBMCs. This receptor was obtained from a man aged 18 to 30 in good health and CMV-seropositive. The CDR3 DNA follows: TGTGCCAGCAGTACGCAGCGACGCTATGGCTACACCTTC. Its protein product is CASSTQRRYGYTF.